This TCR beta chain appears in the sequencing data of a study of shared clonotypes between healthy human individuals (dated by TCRdb to about 2020). In terms of the full investigation: The cohort included three men and two women between 18 and 49 years of age. Per donor, three plates each were used for CD4 naive and CD4 memory, two for CD8 naive, and one for CD8 memory. To estimate repertoire size and how much clonotype sharing occurs between individuals, the study deeply sequenced the blood TCR repertoires of roughly 5 healthy adults. Libraries were prepared and TCR repertoires were sequenced by different laboratories using diverse techniques, in order to increase sequencing depth and limit assay-specific biases. Leukapheresis yielded between about 0.85 and 10 billion PBMCs per donor. Here is what the overall study found, with its caveats: Roughly 5% of naive CD4, 3.5% of naive CD8, around 2.3% of memory CD4, and about 0.4% of memory CD8 clonotypes were shared across several donors. Naive subsets generally had larger estimated clonotype richness than memory subsets. Pairwise subsampling indicated that sequencing depth was expected to affect the degree of clonotype sharing among donors. Because the study included only a small number of donors, the genetic and exposure-history diversity represented was limited. Compared with non-shared clonotypes, the clonotypes found in all four sorted-subset donors had higher generation probabilities. Incomplete sequencing was indicated by rarefaction of sorted-subset datasets, despite the large sequencing depth. Sampling was restricted to blood, and TCR repertoires in tissue are likely to differ from TCR repertoires in blood.

CD8 naive samples were CD45RO-negative cells positively selected for CCR7, giving a CD45RA+CCR7+ population that excluded TemRA cells. The donors were healthy, HIV-negative adults who had no recently reported acute infections or vaccinations. Only Caucasian adults living in Nashville, Tennessee, USA were represented among the donors. Blood was collected by leukapheresis, and PBMCs were isolated by Ficoll-Histopaque density gradient centrifugation and then cryopreserved in liquid nitrogen vapor phase. Analytical flow cytometry was used to check the purity and quantity of every magnetically sorted T cell population. Genomic DNA was isolated from each sorted fraction and quantified by UV absorbance on a Nanodrop 2000c. On this clone itself: Its target antigen remains unknown. No clone much larger than this one lies a single base away; base qualities are absent.

TCR CDR3 regions were amplified from genomic DNA by multiplex PCR using the deep immunoSEQ assay. Genomic DNA extracted from each cell subset was distributed evenly over all wells of several immunoSEQ 96-well plates, and each plate served as one replicate. For sorted subsets, each replicate PCR was loaded with about 200 ng genomic DNA, equivalent to 32,000 or so T cell genomes. Purified libraries were quantified with a Qubit 3.0 fluorometer, sized on a Bioanalyzer 2100, and re-quantified with the KAPA Library Quantification kit. Each immunoSEQ 96-well plate was sequenced on its own single-read 150-cycle Illumina NextSeq 550 flow cell. As for the authors' bioinformatics: Because only junctional sequences without quality scores were contained in the immunoSEQ output, filtering matching that applied to full-length reads could not be performed. To assign V/J genes and CDR3, sequences were annotated using PyIR, a Python wrapper for IgBLAST v1.9, with IMGT germline references. Reads were filtered out if the reads had weak V/J assignments (E-value above 1e-6), no CDR3, stop codons, out-of-frame junctions, or ambiguous translated residues. V3J clonotypes were defined by identical inferred V gene, J gene, and CDR3 amino acid sequence. To compute the percentage overlap between repertoires, the number of shared unique clonotypes was divided by the size of the smaller repertoire. Repertoire richness was assessed with RTK rarefaction, the Chao1 estimator, and Recon v2.1 estimates of unobserved clonotypes. Generation probabilities were computed with OLGA for all TCRbeta clonotypes obtained by the gDNA method from several donors. In its TCRdb copy, this immuneACCESS table keeps in-frame sequences only and misses some clones. Where compared with another copy, unresolved V genes explain less than half of these, and the others have no known cause. The V and J calls and clone size are taken from that table; D and trimming were inferred from the DNA. The sample profile shows roughly 650,000 clones; roughly 96% of them were found once. The ten largest clones represent about 0.11% of the sample.

Sequencing was carried out using naive CD8+ T cells sorted from blood. Sample cell subset or site, as interpreted from the label and publication: CD45RA+CCR7+. This receptor was taken from a woman aged 30 to 39 in good health.

The DNA sequence reads TGCGCCAGCAGCCAAGGAAGAGGCCAGAACCTCTATGGCTACACCTTC. This translates into CASSQGRGQNLYGYTF. The V gene is TRBV4-1 and the J gene is TRBJ1-2, with the D segment identity uncertain. V and J are truncated by 1 base and 4 bases respectively, leaving an intervening sequence of 16 bases. The CDR3 spans 16 residues, from the cysteine through the phenylalanine. Of the read, only the CDR3 DNA is kept; its 48 bases are in frame from base 1. The germline V gene provides CDR1 MGHRA and CDR2 YSYEKL.